Given below is one T cell receptor beta chain in context. This table comes from immunoSEQ multiplex PCR, and its TCRdb copy is limited to in-frame clones, with some not included. The repertoire holds roughly 35,000 clones, with just over 90% as singletons. V lost 6 bases, J lost 3 bases, and 6 bases stayed unmatched. Germline V gene sequence: CDR1 MNHEY, CDR2 SVGAGI. This CDR3 spans 14 amino acids. These data come from a study of T cells in localized non-small cell lung cancer. The starting material was peripheral blood, obtained before any cancer treatment. This chain uses TRBV6-5 with TRBJ2-7, with 9 positions matching TRBD1. This TCR came from a female donor at least 60 years old with stage I lung adenocarcinoma. The CDR3 DNA sequence: TGTGCCAGCAGACTGGGACAGGGTTTCTACGAGCAGTACTTC. Encoded protein: CASRLGQGFYEQYF.